This TCR beta chain stems from a study of T-cell reconstitution after alpha-beta-depleted transplantation in children. This clonotype was observed many times. CDR1 is SGHRS, CDR2 YFSETQ, per germline. The CDR3 totals 17 residues. V lost 0 bases and J lost 1, with 16 bases in between. It was with unique molecular identifiers that the TCRbeta library was prepared. TCRdb analysed the PCR reads with MiXCR anew, one entry per CDR3 protein. The table has approximately 240,000 distinct CDR3 sequences, over 9.5% seen once. The chain is built from TRBV5-1 and TRBJ1-1; no definite D call. The sequence was collected from a human donor who donated a stem cell graft to a child with SCID. The sequencing used PBMCs from the stem cell graft donor, collected from the stem cell graft. The CDR3 DNA reads TGCGCCAGCAGCTTGGTAGGGAACACCAAAAGGAACACTGAAGCTTTCTTT. This translates into CASSLVGNTKRNTEAFF.